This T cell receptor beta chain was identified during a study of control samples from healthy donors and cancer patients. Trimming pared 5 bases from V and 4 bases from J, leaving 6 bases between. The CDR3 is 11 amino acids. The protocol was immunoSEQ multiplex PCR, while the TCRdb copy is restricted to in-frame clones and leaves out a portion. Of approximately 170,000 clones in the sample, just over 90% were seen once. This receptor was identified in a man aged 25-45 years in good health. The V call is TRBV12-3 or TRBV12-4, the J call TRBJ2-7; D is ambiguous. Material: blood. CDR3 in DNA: TGTGCCAGCAGTATCGGATACGAGCAGTACTTC. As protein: CASSIGYEQYF.